This T cell receptor beta chain was captured in a study of blood T cell repertoires in COVID-19. Study in general: Samples came from the United States, Italy and Spain, spanning acute and convalescent COVID-19. PBMCs, B-cell-depleted T cells, or T cells were the source of the cDNA or gDNA that made up the material.

The ends were cut back, 3 bases at V and 7 bases at J, with 13 bases in the middle. Germline V lookup: CDR1 SNHLY, CDR2 FYNNEI. CDR3 length: 14 amino acids. As processed by the authors: Quantification of nucleated cells was approximated via reference gene primer amplification. Measured with immunoSEQ multiplex PCR; TCRdb has only the in-frame clones, and not every one. Clonal size and the V and J genes are those of that table, whereas D and trimming came from the DNA. The sample gives roughly 260,000 clones, 88% of which show up once; roughly 3.9% is in the top ten. The V and J genes are TRBV2 and TRBJ1-5; the D gene is possibly TRBD1 (6 bases). Sequenced: peripheral blood. This TCR derives from a man aged 55 to 70 who had recovered from COVID-19. In DNA form, the CDR3 reads TGTGCCAGCAGTGAGCTGGGGGCGGTACAGCCCCAGCATTTT. Translating gives CASSELGAVQPQHF.